This T cell receptor beta chain was identified during a study of T-cell memory formation after mild COVID-19. Study overall: Across donors, TCR clusters were largely donor specific. The study, taken as a whole, reports: Second-wave clones reaching peak frequency on day 37 lacked confirmed SARS-CoV-2 specificity. CD4+ contracting clones were mainly CM and EM; CD8+ ones, EMRA.

Constant-segment primers and 5'RACE yielded cDNA libraries for TCR alpha and TCR beta, each carrying sample barcodes and UMIs. TCRdb analysed the 5' RACE reads with MiXCR anew, one entry per CDR3 protein. The top ten hold around an eighth of the sample, which has under 700,000 distinct CDR3 sequences, around 20% seen once. A word on this clonotype: The antigen remains undetermined.

V shed 11 bases and J shed 3 bases, with 15 bases lying between them. The CDR3 runs to 13 residues. This clonotype was sampled from an adult woman who had mild COVID-19 (a few samples of this study predate the infection). Cell type and time point are not known. Sequenced material: PBMCs or a T cell subset sorted from them (not recorded which). This chain joins TRBV12-3 or TRBV12-4 and TRBJ2-3; D is uncertain. The CDR3 nucleotides are TGTGCCGGTGCCATTGCGAGTACAGATACGCAGTATTTT. Encoded protein: CAGAIASTDTQYF.